This TCR beta chain was recovered during a study of blood T cell repertoires in COVID-19 (TCRdb year 2020). Context from the whole study: Samples covering the acute and convalescent phases of COVID-19 were provided by collaborators in the United States, Italy and Spain. The samples were drawn from two sources: the first 160 participants of the ongoing ImmuneRACE study, and 950 to 1,500 subjects contributed by 6 global collaborators. The repertoires were released in a freely available public database meant as a resource for research on the immune response to SARS-CoV-2. The prospective study material was composed of cDNA or gDNA derived from T cells, B-cell-depleted T cells, or PBMCs. Sample metadata almost always included a de-identified subject ID, COVID-19 status, age in years and sex. Where available, HLA class I and class II types were obtained from metadata supplied by the sample provider rather than from assay-based typing. Subjects who had been exposed to COVID-19, were actively infected with it, or had recovered from it provided the deeply sampled blood TCRbeta repertoires that made up the dataset. Paper-wide results and their limitations: How much clinical and demographic metadata was included differed by source and by participant, and the metadata was provided uncurated.

The germline V gene (reference sequence) gives CDR1 as SGHNT and CDR2 as YYREEE. V sheds 4 bases and J sheds 2 bases, leaving 21 bases between their ends. The CDR3 spans 17 residues, from the cysteine through the phenylalanine. Only the CDR3 region is kept as DNA, spanning 51 bases read in frame from base 1. Whole blood was collected in K2EDTA tubes by collaborating institutions according to the institutions' own protocols. Collaborator samples were shipped for TCRbeta analysis as frozen whole blood, isolated PBMCs, or DNA extracted from either sample type. In this sample, this clone turned up once. This receptor's antigen is unknown. One base away there is no much larger clone; base qualities are not given. The immunoSEQ Assay, a bias-controlled multiplex PCR, was used to amplify TCRbeta CDR3 regions from genomic DNA. The published analysis was carried out like this. Nucleated cell counts per sample were estimated from amplification of reference gene primers within the assay. Sequence reads were collapsed and filtered to measure the absolute abundance of every unique TCRbeta CDR3 rearrangement. Productive Simpson clonality was computed per sample as the square root of Simpson's diversity index over productive rearrangements. What TCRdb holds here is the immuneACCESS table cut down to in-frame rearrangements. Part of the clones is not present; checked against another copy, under half of the missing clones reflect an unresolved V gene, and the others are unexplained. D and trimming come from the DNA, and the V and J calls and clone size come from that table. The sample records about 76,000 clones, around nine tenths of which are singletons. Together, the top ten hold approximately 5.3% of the sample.

The V and J genes are TRBV5-4 and TRBJ1-1, and TRBD1 may be the D gene, going by 6 matching bases. The clonotype was recovered from a human donor in a cohort sampled during active COVID-19. The sample consisted of peripheral blood. The CDR3 protein: CASSATQGFPRNTEAFF. At the DNA level, the sequence is TGTGCCAGCAGCGCAACCCAGGGGTTCCCTCGAAACACTGAAGCTTTCTTT.